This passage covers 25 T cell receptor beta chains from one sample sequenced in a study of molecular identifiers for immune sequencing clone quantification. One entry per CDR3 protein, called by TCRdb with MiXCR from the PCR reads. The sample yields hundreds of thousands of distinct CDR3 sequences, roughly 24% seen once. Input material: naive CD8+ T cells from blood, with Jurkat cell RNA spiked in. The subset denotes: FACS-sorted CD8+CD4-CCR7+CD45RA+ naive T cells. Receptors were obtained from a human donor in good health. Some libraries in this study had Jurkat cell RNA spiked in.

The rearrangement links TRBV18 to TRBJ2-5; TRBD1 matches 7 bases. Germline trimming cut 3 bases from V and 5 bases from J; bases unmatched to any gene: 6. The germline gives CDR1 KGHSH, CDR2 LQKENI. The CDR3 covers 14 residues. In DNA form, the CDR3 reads TGTGCCAGCTCACCGTACGACAGGGATGAGACCCAGTACTTC. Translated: CASSPYDRDETQYF.

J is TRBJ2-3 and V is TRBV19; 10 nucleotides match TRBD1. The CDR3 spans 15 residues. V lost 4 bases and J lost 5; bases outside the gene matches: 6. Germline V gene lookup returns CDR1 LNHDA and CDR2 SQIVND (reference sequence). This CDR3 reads CASSTTGQGGDTQYF. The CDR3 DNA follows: TGTGCCAGTAGTACGACAGGACAGGGGGGAGATACGCAGTATTTT.

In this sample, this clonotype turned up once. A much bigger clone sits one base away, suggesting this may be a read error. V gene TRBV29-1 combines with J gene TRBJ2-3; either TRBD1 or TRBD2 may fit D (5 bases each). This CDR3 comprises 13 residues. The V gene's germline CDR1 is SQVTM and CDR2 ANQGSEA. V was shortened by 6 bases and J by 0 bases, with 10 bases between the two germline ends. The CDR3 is CSVAGASTDTQYF. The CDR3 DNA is TGCAGCGTAGCCGGGGCTAGCACAGATACGCAGTATTTT.

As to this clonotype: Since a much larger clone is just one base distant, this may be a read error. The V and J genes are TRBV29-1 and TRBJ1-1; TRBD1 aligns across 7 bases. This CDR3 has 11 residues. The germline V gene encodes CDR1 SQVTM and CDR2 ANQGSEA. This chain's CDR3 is CSVGDSLEVFF. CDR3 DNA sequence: TGCAGCGTCGGGGACAGCCTTGAAGTTTTCTTT.

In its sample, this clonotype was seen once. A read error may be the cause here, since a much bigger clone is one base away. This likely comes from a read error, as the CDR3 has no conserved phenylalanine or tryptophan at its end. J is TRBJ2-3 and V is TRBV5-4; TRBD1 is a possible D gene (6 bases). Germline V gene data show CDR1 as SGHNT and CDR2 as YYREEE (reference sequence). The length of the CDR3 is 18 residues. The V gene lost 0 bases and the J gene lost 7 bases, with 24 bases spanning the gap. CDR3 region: CASSLEGQLSPIPNTQYL. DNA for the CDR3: TGTGCCAGCAGCTTGGAAGGACAGTTATCACCGATACCTAATACGCAGTATCTT.

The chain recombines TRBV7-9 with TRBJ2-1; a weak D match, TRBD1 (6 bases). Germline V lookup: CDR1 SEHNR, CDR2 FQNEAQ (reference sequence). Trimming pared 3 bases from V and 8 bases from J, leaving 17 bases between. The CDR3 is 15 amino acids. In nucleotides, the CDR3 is TGTGCCAGCAGCTTTAGCGTGGGGGCCCGTGATGAGCAGTTCTTC. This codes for CASSFSVGARDEQFF.

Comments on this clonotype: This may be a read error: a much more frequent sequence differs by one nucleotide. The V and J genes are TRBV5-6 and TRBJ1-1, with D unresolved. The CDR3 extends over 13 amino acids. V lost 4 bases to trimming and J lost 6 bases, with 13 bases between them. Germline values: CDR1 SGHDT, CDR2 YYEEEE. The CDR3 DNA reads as TGTGCCAGCAGCGGTAGGGATTTCTCTGAAGCTTTCTTT. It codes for CASSGRDFSEAFF.

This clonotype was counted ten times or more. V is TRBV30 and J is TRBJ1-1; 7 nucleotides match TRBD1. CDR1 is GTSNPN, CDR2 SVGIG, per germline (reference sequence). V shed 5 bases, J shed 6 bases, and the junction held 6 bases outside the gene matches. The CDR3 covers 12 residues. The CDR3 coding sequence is TGTGCCTGGGGGCGACAGGGAGCTGAAGCTTTCTTT. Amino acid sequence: CAWGRQGAEAFF.

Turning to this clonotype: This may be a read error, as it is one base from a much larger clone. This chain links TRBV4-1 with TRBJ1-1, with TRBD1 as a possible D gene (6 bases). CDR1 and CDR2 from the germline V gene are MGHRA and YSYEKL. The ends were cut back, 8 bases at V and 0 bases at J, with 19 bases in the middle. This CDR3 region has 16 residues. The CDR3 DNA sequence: TGCGCCAGCGGCCCACCTACGACAGGCTTGAACACTGAAGCTTTCTTT. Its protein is CASGPPTTGLNTEAFF.

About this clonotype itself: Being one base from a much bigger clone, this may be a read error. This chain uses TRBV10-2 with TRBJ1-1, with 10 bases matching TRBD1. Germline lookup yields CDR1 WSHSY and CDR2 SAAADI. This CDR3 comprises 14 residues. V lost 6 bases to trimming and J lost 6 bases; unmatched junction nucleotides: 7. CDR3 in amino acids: CASRAGTGDSEAFF. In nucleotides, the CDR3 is TGCGCCAGCAGGGCCGGGACAGGGGACTCTGAAGCTTTCTTT.

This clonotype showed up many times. The CDR3 DNA is TGTGCCAGCAGTTTATTGGGTGAAAAACTGTTTTTT. It yields the protein CASSLLGEKLFF. The V call is TRBV28, the J call TRBJ1-4; D ambiguous. The germline CDR1 and CDR2 sequences are MDHEN and SYDVKM. V lost 1 base and J lost 7, with 4 bases in between. This CDR3 has 12 amino acids. The variable domain in full, completed from reference TRBV28 and TRBJ1-4, reads DVKVTQSSRYLVKRTGEKVFLECVQDMDHENMFWYRQDPGLGLRLIYFSYDVKMKEKGDIPEGYSVSREKKERFSLILESASTNQTSMYLCASSLLGEKLFFGSGTQLSVL.

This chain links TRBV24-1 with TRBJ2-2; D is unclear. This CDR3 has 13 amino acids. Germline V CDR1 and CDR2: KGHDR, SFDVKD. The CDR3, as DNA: TGTGACACGAGGACGTTGGACACCGGGGAGCTGTTTTTT. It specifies CDTRTLDTGELFF.

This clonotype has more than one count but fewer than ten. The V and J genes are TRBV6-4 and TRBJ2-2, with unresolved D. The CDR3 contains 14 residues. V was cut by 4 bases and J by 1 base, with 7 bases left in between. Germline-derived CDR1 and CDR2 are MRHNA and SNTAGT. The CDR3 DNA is TGTGCCAGCAGTGTGTTCGGGAACACCGGGGAGCTGTTTTTT. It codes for CASSVFGNTGELFF.

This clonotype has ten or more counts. This chain's CDR3 is CASSPQGLPSAFF. The DNA for the CDR3 is TGTGCCAGCAGCCCTCAGGGGTTACCGTCAGCTTTCTTT. V gene TRBV5-4 combines with J gene TRBJ1-1, with D maybe TRBD1 (6 bases). The germline CDR1 and CDR2 sequences are SGHNT and YYREEE (reference sequence). V shed 4 bases and J shed 10 bases, with 17 bases lying between them. The CDR3 is 13 residues long.

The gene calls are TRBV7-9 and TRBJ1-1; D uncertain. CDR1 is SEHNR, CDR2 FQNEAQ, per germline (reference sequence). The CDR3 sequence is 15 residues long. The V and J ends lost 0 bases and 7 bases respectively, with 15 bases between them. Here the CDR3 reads CASSLAPTVPFEAFF. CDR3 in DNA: TGTGCCAGCAGCTTAGCCCCTACAGTCCCCTTTGAAGCTTTCTTT.

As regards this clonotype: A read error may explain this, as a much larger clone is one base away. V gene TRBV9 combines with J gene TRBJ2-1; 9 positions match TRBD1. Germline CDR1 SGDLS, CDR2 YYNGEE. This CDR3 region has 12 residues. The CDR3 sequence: CASSTRTGVVLF. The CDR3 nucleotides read TGTGCCAGCAGCACACGGACAGGGGTCGTGTTATTC. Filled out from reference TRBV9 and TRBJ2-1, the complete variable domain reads DSGVTQTPKHLITATGQRVTLRCSPRSGDLSVYWYQQSLDQGLQFLIQYYNGEERAKGNILERFSAQQFPDLHSELNLSSLELGDSALYFCASSTRTGVVLFGPGTRLTVL.

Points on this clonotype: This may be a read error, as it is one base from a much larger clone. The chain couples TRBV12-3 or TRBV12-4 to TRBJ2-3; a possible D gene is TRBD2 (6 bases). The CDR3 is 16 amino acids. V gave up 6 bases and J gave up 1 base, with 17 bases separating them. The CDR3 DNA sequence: TGTGCCAGCAGACCCCCTAGCAGGAGGGGCACAGATACGCAGTATTTT. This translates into CASRPPSRRGTDTQYF.

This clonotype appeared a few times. The CDR3 protein is CASSQNRDNLPLTSTDTQYF. The CDR3, as DNA: TGCGCCAGCAGCCAGAACCGGGACAACCTTCCTCTAACTAGCACAGATACGCAGTATTTT. The chain is built from TRBV4-3 and TRBJ2-3, with a weak D call TRBD1 (6 bases). The V and J ends lost 3 bases and 0 bases respectively, with 25 bases between them. Germline CDR1 and CDR2: LGHNA and YSLEER. The CDR3 runs to 20 residues.

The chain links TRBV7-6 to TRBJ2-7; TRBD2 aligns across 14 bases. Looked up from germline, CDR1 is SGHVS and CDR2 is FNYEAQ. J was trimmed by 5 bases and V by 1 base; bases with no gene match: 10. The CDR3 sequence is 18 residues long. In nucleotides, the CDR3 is TGTGCCAGCAGCTTAGTCCGGACTAGCGGGGGGATAGTCCACGAGCAGTACTTC. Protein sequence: CASSLVRTSGGIVHEQYF. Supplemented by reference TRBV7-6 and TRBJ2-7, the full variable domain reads GAGVSQSPRYKVTKRGQDVALRCDPISGHVSLYWYRQALGQGPEFLTYFNYEAQQDKSGLPNDRFSAERPEGSISTLTIQRTEQRDSAMYRCASSLVRTSGGIVHEQYFGPGTRLTVT.

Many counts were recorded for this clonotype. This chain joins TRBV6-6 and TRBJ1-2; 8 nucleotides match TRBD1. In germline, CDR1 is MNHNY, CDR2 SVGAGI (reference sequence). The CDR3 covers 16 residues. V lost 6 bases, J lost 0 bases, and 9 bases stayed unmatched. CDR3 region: CASRKTGESANYGYTF. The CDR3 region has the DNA TGTGCCAGCAGGAAGACAGGGGAATCGGCTAACTATGGCTACACCTTC.

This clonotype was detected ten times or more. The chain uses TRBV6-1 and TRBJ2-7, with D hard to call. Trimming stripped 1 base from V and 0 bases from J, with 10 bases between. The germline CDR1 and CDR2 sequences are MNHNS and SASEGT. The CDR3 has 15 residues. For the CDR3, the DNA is TGTGCCAGCAGTGAAGAAACAGAGAGCTCCTACGAGCAGTACTTC. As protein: CASSEETESSYEQYF.

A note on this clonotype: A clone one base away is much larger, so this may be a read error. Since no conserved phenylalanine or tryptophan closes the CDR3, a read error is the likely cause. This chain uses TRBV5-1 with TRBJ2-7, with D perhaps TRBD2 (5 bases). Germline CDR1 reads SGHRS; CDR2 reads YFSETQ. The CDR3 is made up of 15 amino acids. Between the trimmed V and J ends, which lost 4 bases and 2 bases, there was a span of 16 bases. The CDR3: CASSVGGVNTYEQYL. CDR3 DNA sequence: TGCGCCAGCAGCGTTGGAGGTGTAAATACCTACGAGCAGTACCTC.

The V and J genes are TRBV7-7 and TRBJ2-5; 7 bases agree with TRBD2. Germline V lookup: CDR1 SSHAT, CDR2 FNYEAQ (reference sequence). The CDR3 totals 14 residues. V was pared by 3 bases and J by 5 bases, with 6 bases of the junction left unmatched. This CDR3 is CASSLPGLSETQYF. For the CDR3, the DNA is TGTGCCAGCAGCTTGCCGGGACTATCGGAGACCCAGTACTTC. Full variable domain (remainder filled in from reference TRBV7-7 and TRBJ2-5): GAGVSQSPRYKVTKRGQDVTLRCDPISSHATLYWYQQALGQGPEFLTYFNYEAQPDKSGLPSDRFSAERPEGSISTLTIQRTEQRDSAMYRCASSLPGLSETQYFGPGTRLLVL.

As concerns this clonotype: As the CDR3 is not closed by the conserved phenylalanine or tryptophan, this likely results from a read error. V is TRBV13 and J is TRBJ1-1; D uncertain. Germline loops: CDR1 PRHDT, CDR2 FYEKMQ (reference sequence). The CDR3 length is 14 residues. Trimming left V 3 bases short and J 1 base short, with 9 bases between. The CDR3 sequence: CASSLGRANTEAFS. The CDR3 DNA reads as TGTGCCAGCAGCTTGGGTCGGGCGAACACTGAAGCTTTCTCT.

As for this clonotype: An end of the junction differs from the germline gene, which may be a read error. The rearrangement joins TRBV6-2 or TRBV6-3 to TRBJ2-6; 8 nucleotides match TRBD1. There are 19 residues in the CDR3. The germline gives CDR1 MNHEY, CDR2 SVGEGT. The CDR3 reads CASSYFTGTGDSGANVPTF. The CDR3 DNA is TGTGCCAGCAGTTACTTTACCGGGACAGGTGACTCTGGGGCCAACGTCCCGACTTTC.